A single sample is the source of the 9 T cell receptor beta chains below, sequenced in a study of blood T cell repertoires in COVID-19. The table came from immunoSEQ multiplex PCR; TCRdb's copy has only in-frame clones and leaves some out. The table has approximately 400,000 clones, around 90% seen once. Sequencing input: PBMCs or T cells enriched from blood (not recorded which). These receptors were obtained from a woman aged 18-29 years who had recovered from COVID-19.

The chain carries TRBV6-5 and TRBJ2-5; a weak D match, TRBD2 (6 bases). Germline V gene data show CDR1 as MNHEY and CDR2 as SVGAGI. The CDR3 runs to 16 residues. V was cut by 2 bases and J by 4 bases, with 17 bases left in between. CDR3 nucleotide sequence: TGTGCCAGCAGTTACGGCCCTAGCGACCAGCCAGAGACCCAGTACTTC. It translates to CASSYGPSDQPETQYF.

The J gene is TRBJ1-5, the V gene TRBV27, with D maybe TRBD1 (6 bases). V was clipped by 5 bases and J by 4 bases, with 12 bases between them. The CDR3 has 14 residues. Germline CDR1 MNHEY, CDR2 SMNVEV (reference sequence). Written as DNA, the CDR3 is TGTGCCAGCAGTCAAGACAGGACAAATCAGCCCCAGCATTTT. Protein: CASSQDRTNQPQHF.

The gene calls are TRBV6-5 and TRBJ2-1; 8 bases line up with TRBD1. The J segment lost 8 bases and the V segment lost 2 bases, leaving 11 bases of the junction unmatched. The CDR3 has 16 amino acids. From germline, CDR1 is MNHEY and CDR2 SVGAGI. The CDR3 DNA follows: TGTGCCAGCAGTTACATCCGGGCAGGGGGCTTTCATGAGCAGTTCTTC. Amino acid sequence: CASSYIRAGGFHEQFF.

This rearrangement joins TRBV12-3 or TRBV12-4 to TRBJ2-5, with 7 bases matching TRBD2. The CDR3 loop spans 13 amino acids. V lost 3 bases, J lost 3 bases, and 1 base stayed unmatched. The CDR3 region is CASSFAGEETQYF. The CDR3 nucleotides read TGTGCCAGCAGTTTCGCGGGGGAAGAGACCCAGTACTTC.

The J gene is TRBJ1-2, the V gene TRBV6-5; TRBD1 matches at 7 bases. Per germline, CDR1 MNHEY and CDR2 SVGAGI. With V trimmed by 8 bases and J by 13 bases, 19 bases remained unmatched. The CDR3 runs 14 residues. The CDR3 sequence: CASLKRQGDFSGTF. CDR3 sequence (DNA): TGTGCCAGCCTGAAACGACAGGGAGACTTCTCTGGCACCTTC.

The chain uses TRBV6-5 and TRBJ2-7; possibly TRBD2 for D (7 bases). V lost 6 bases and J lost 5, with 17 bases in between. The CDR3 extends over 14 amino acids. Germline V gene sequence: CDR1 MNHEY, CDR2 SVGAGI. The CDR3 DNA reads as TGTGCCAGCAGGAGAAACAGGGAGGGGAACGAGCAGTACTTC. Residues: CASRRNREGNEQYF.

This clone was detected only once. J is TRBJ2-7 and V is TRBV2, with 9 bases aligning to TRBD1. The J segment lost 5 bases and the V segment lost 8 bases, leaving 10 bases of the junction unmatched. The CDR3 consists of 14 residues. Germline V gene lookup returns CDR1 SNHLY and CDR2 FYNNEI. The CDR3 sequence is CASGRDRAVDEQYF. CDR3 nucleotides: TGTGCCAGCGGAAGGGACAGGGCAGTCGACGAGCAGTACTTC.

This chain joins TRBV4-1 and TRBJ1-6; D gene ambiguous. The V gene's germline CDR1 is MGHRA and CDR2 YSYEKL. The CDR3 length is 14 residues. V was trimmed by 4 bases and J by 6 bases, leaving 10 bases between them. CDR3 sequence (DNA): TGCGCCAGCAGCCCCCACAGCCGTAATTCACCCCTCCACTTT. It yields the protein CASSPHSRNSPLHF.

The CDR3 DNA reads as TGTGCCAGCAGTAGTCCTACTCCTGTGGCAGGGGCCGACGAGCAGTACTTC. Translation gives CASSSPTPVAGADEQYF. The V gene is TRBV27, the J gene TRBJ2-7, with D possibly matching TRBD1 (6 bases). Looked up from germline, CDR1 is MNHEY and CDR2 is SMNVEV (reference sequence). The V and J ends lost 5 bases and 5 bases respectively, with 25 bases between them. This CDR3 spans 17 amino acids.